The 9 T cell receptor beta chains reported below all come from one sample, sequenced in a study of T cell responses to AZD1222 COVID-19 vaccine. Profiled with immunoSEQ multiplex PCR; TCRdb holds only in-frame clones, not every one. This sample has 150,000 or so clones, with about nine tenths found just once. Sample: peripheral blood, taken 28 days after the second AZD1222 dose. Receptors originate from an adult who received the AZD1222 COVID-19 vaccine.

This clone appeared once. The chain employs TRBV30 and TRBJ2-6; unclear D gene. The V gene lost 6 bases and the J gene lost 0 bases, with 6 bases spanning the gap. CDR1 and CDR2 (germline): GTSNPN, SVGIG (reference sequence). The CDR3 extends over 13 amino acids. The CDR3 loop is CACGLSGANVLTF. In nucleotides, the CDR3 is TGTGCCTGTGGGCTCTCTGGGGCCAACGTCCTGACTTTC.

As concerns this clone: The sample contains more than one DNA sequence encoding this CDR3. This chain connects TRBV7-2 to TRBJ2-1, with 9 bases identical to TRBD2. This CDR3 has 17 amino acids. J lost 1 base, V lost 0 bases, and 4 bases had no gene match. CDR1 and CDR2 from the germline V gene are SGHTA and FQGNSA. As DNA, the CDR3 is TGTGCCAGCAGCTTAGCGCCTAGCGGGACGTCCTACAATGAGCAGTTCTTC. Translated: CASSLAPSGTSYNEQFF.

The chain carries TRBV4-3 and TRBJ2-7; D perhaps matches TRBD1 (6 bases). Per germline, CDR1 LGHNA and CDR2 YSLEER. V was shortened by 2 bases and J by 0 bases, with 17 bases between the two germline ends. This CDR3 is 17 amino acids long. The DNA of the CDR3 is TGCGCCAGCAGCCAAACCCCCCCCGGACAGACCTCCTACGAGCAGTACTTC. Amino acid sequence: CASSQTPPGQTSYEQYF.

This clone was seen once. The chain uses TRBV2 and TRBJ2-7; 11 bases are a match to TRBD1. V shed 6 bases, J shed 4 bases, and the junction held 5 bases outside the gene matches. The CDR3 length is 14 residues. In germline, CDR1 is SNHLY, CDR2 FYNNEI. The CDR3 coding sequence is TGTGCCAGCAGGAAGGGACAGGGGGGATACGAGCAGTACTTC. Amino acid sequence: CASRKGQGGYEQYF.

The chain carries TRBV19 and TRBJ2-7; TRBD2 aligns across 9 bases. V was clipped by 8 bases and J by 4 bases; unmatched bases: 6. CDR3 length: 13 amino acids. The germline gives CDR1 LNHDA, CDR2 SQIVND (reference sequence). In DNA form, the CDR3 reads TGTGCCAGTTCGGAAGCGGGAGGTTACGAGCAGTACTTC. This sequence encodes CASSEAGGYEQYF. Looking up the rest from reference TRBV19 and TRBJ2-7 gives the full variable domain: DGGITQSPKYLFRKEGQNVTLSCEQNLNHDAMYWYRQDPGQGLRLIYYSQIVNDFQKGDIAEGYSVSREKKESFPLTVTSAQKNPTAFYLCASSEAGGYEQYFGPGTRLTVT.

This clone was recorded only once. This rearrangement joins TRBV6-1 to TRBJ1-5, with 10 positions matching TRBD1. This CDR3 is 20 amino acids long. Germline assignment: CDR1 MNHNS and CDR2 SASEGT. The V and J ends lost 3 bases and 5 bases, in that order; junction bases with no gene match: 19. CDR3 amino acids: CASSDLGQGNRATPHQPQHF. CDR3 nucleotides: TGTGCCAGCAGTGATTTGGGACAGGGGAATCGAGCTACTCCCCATCAGCCCCAGCATTTT.

CDR3 in amino acids: CASRTVESYGYTF. In DNA, the CDR3 is TGTGCCAGTCGGACGGTGGAGAGCTATGGCTACACCTTC. The chain employs TRBV19 and TRBJ1-2; D is undetermined. Trimming removed 8 bases at V and 4 bases at J, with 14 bases between. Germline loops: CDR1 LNHDA, CDR2 SQIVND (reference sequence). The CDR3 has 13 amino acids.

V gene TRBV6-1 combines with J gene TRBJ2-7; D perhaps matches TRBD1 (6 bases). Germline CDR1 MNHNS, CDR2 SASEGT. This CDR3 is built from 15 residues. V was clipped by 0 bases and J by 4 bases, with 13 bases between them. The CDR3 DNA sequence: TGTGCCAGCAGTGAAGCGCATGGACAGACGTACGAGCAGTACTTC. Amino acid sequence: CASSEAHGQTYEQYF.

This clone was found once. The chain combines TRBV6-5 with TRBJ2-1; maybe TRBD2 (5 bases). The CDR3 spans 16 residues. Germline CDR1 is MNHEY and CDR2 is SVGAGI. V dropped 0 bases and J dropped 6 bases, with 15 bases sitting between them. As DNA, the CDR3 is TGTGCCAGCAGTTACTCGACCCTCCCCCGGGGCAATGAGCAGTTCTTC. Its protein product is CASSYSTLPRGNEQFF.